This TCR beta chain was sequenced for a study of Graves' ophthalmopathy and Graves' hyperthyroidism. Study details: The collection of peripheral blood took place at initial diagnosis, before any treatment. General observations from the study: In separating ophthalmopathy from stable hyperthyroidism, a 13-signature model achieved roughly 87% sensitivity and around 80% specificity. The majority of expanded thyroid clonotypes above 0.001 frequency also occurred in blood.

Remarks on this clonotype: Its antigen is as yet unknown.

Amplified material comprised TCR beta CDR3 regions derived from RNA transcripts. HTBI-primed RT-PCR formed the first round, and a multiplex PCR formed the second. Using its own MiXCR run on the multiplex PCR reads, TCRdb lists one record per CDR3 protein. Among around 400,000 distinct CDR3 sequences, about 17% were seen once, and the ten largest hold more than 1.5%. As the starting material, roughly 9.7 ml of fresh peripheral blood yielded the PBMCs. This CDR3 has 14 amino acids. The V segment lost 3 bases and the J segment 4 bases; nucleotides outside the gene matches: 3. Germline V gene lookup returns CDR1 LNHDA and CDR2 SQIVND (reference sequence).

Sequenced input: peripheral blood. This receptor was identified in a woman under 30 with Graves' ophthalmopathy. V and J are TRBV19 and TRBJ1-5, with 7 bases matching TRBD1. The CDR3 nucleotides read TGTGCCAGTAGTATTCTACAGGGGAATCAGCCCCAGCATTTT. Encoded protein: CASSILQGNQPQHF.